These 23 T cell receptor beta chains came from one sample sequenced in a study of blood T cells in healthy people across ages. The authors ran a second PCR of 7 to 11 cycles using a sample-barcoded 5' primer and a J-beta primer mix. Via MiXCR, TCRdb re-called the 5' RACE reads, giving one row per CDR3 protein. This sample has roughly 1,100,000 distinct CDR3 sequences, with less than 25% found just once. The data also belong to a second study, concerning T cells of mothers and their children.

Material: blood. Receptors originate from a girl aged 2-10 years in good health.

The CDR3 nucleotides read TGCGCCAGCAGCCAAGAGGGGCTTTACACTGAAGCTTTCTTT. This codes for CASSQEGLYTEAFF. V usage is TRBV4-3 and J usage is TRBJ1-1, with D tentatively TRBD1 (5 bases). Germline values: CDR1 LGHNA, CDR2 YSLEER. This CDR3 is 14 amino acids long. Trimming left V 0 bases short and J 3 bases short, with 8 bases between.

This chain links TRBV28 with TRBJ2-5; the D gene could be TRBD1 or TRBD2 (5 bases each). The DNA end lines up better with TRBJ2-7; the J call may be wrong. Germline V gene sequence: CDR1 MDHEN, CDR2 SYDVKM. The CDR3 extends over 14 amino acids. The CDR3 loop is CASSLSSWGYEQYF. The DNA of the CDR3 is TGTGCCAGCAGTTTATCCTCCTGGGGGTACGAGCAGTACTTC.

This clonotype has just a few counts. The DNA for the CDR3 is TGCAGCGTTTTTACCAGAAACACAGATACGCAGTATTTT. Its protein product is CSVFTRNTDTQYF. This sequence joins TRBV29-1 and TRBJ2-3; D unresolved. CDR1 is SQVTM, CDR2 ANQGSEA, per germline. Deletions cut 5 bases from V and 2 bases from J, with 11 bases between. The CDR3 is made up of 13 amino acids.

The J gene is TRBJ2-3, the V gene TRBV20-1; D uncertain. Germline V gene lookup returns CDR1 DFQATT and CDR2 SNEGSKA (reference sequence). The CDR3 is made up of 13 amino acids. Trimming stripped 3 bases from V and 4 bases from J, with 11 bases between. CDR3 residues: CSASPPGADTQYF. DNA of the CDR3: TGCAGTGCTAGCCCACCTGGGGCAGATACGCAGTATTTT.

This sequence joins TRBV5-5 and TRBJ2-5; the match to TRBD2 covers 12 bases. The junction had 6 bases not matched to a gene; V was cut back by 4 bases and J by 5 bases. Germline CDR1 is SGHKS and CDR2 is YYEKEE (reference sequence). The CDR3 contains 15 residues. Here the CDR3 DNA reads TGTGCCAGCAGCCCTGGACTAGCGGGGACCGAGACCCAGTACTTC. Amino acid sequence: CASSPGLAGTETQYF.

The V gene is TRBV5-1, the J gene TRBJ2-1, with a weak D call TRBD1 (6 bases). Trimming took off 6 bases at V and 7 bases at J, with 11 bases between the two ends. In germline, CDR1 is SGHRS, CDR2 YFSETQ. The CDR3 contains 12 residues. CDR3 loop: CASTTRGNEQFF. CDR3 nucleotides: TGCGCCAGCACAACTAGGGGGAATGAGCAGTTCTTC.

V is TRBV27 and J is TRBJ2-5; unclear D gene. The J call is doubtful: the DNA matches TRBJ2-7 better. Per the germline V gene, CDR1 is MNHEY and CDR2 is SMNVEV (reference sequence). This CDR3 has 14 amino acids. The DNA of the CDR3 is TGTGCCAGCAGTTCTTATCAGGCCTCCTACGAGCAGTACTTC. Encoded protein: CASSSYQASYEQYF.

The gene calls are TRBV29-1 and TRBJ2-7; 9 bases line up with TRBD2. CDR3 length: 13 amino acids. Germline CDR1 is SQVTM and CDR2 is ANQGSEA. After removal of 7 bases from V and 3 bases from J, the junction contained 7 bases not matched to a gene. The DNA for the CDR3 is TGCAGCGGGACCGGGACTAGCATCTACGAGCAGTACTTC. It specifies CSGTGTSIYEQYF.

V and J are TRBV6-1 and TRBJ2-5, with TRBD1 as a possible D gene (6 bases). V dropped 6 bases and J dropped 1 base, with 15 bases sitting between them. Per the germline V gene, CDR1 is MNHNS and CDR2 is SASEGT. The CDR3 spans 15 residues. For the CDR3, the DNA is TGTGCCAGCAGGGATACAGGGACCCTCCAAGAGACCCAGTACTTC. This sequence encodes CASRDTGTLQETQYF.

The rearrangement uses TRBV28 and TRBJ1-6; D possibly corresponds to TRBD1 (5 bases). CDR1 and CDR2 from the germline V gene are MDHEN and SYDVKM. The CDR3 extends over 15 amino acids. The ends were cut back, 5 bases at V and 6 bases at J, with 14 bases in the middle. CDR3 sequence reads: CASSGSGRINSPLHF. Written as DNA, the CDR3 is TGTGCCAGCAGTGGGTCGGGACGAATTAATTCACCCCTCCACTTT.

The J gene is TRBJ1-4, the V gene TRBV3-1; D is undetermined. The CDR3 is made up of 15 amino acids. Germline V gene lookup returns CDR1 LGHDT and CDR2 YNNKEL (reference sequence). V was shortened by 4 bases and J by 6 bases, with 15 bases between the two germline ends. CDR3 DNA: TGTGCCAGCAGCCCCACGAGGGATCTTGATGAAAAACTGTTTTTT. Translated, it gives CASSPTRDLDEKLFF.

The CDR3 protein is CASSAIIRQGAPSGANVLTF. CDR3 sequence (DNA): TGTGCCAGCAGTGCCATTATTAGACAGGGGGCCCCCTCTGGGGCCAACGTCCTGACTTTC. The chain couples TRBV12-3 or TRBV12-4 to TRBJ2-6, with 10 nucleotides matching TRBD1. J lost 0 bases, V lost 5 bases, and 13 bases had no gene match. This CDR3 contains 20 residues.

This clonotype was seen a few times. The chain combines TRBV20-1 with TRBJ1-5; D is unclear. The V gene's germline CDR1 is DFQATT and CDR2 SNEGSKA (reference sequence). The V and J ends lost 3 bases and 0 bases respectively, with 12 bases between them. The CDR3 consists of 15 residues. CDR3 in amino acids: CSARETDFSNQPQHF. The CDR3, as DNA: TGCAGTGCTAGGGAAACAGACTTTAGCAATCAGCCCCAGCATTTT.

The CDR3 protein is CASSLVHRGASFNEQFF. The CDR3 DNA reads TGTGCCAGCAGCTTAGTCCACCGGGGGGCGAGTTTCAATGAGCAGTTCTTC. The chain is built from TRBV7-2 and TRBJ2-5; weak D call: TRBD2 (7 bases). The assigned J gene may be wrong: the sequence end matches TRBJ2-1 better. The germline CDR1 and CDR2 sequences are SGHTA and FQGNSA. The CDR3 loop spans 17 amino acids.

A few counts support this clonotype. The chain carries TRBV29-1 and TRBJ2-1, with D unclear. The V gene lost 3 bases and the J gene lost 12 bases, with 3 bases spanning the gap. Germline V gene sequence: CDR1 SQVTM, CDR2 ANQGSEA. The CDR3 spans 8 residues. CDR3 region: CSVDWQFF. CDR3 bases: TGCAGCGTTGATTGGCAGTTCTTC.

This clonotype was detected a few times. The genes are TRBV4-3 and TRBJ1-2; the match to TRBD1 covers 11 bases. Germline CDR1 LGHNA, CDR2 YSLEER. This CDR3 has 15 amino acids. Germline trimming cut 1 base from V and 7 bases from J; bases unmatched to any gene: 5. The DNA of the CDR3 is TGCGCCAGCAGCCAAGTGGGACAGGGGGTAACTGGCTACACCTTC. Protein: CASSQVGQGVTGYTF.

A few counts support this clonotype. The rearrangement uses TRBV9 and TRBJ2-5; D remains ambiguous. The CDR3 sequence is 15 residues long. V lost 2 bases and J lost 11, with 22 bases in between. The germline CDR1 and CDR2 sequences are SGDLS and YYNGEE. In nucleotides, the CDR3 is TGTGCCAGCAGCGTCCCCCCCGGACCCGGATTGGAGCAGTACTTC. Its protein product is CASSVPPGPGLEQYF.

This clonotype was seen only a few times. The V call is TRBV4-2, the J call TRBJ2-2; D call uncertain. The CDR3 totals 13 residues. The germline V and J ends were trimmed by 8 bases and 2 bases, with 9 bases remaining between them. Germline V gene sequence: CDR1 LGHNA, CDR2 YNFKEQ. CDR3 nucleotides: TGTGCCAGCGGTTGGCCTAACACCGGGGAGCTGTTTTTT. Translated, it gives CASGWPNTGELFF.

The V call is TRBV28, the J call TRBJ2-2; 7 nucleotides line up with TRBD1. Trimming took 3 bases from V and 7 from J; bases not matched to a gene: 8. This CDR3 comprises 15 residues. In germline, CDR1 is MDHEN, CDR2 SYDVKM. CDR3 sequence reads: CASSLAGGRSGELFF. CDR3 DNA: TGTGCCAGCAGTTTGGCAGGGGGAAGAAGCGGGGAGCTGTTTTTT.

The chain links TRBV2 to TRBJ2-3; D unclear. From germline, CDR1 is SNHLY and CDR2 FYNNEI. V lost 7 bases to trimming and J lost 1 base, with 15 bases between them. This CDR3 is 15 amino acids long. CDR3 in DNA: TGTGCCAGCAATCCGAGGCCCTGGGGCACAGATACGCAGTATTTT. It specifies CASNPRPWGTDTQYF.

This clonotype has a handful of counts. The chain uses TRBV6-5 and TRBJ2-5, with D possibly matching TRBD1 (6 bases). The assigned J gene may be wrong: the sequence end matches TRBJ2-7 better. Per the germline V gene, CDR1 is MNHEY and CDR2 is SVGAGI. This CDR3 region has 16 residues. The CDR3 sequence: CASSPNRERFIGEQYF. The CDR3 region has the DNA TGTGCCAGCAGCCCGAACAGGGAGAGGTTTATCGGCGAGCAGTACTTC.

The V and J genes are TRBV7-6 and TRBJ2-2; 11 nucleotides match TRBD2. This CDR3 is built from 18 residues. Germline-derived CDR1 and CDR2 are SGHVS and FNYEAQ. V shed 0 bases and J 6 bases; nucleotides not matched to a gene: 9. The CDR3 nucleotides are TGTGCCAGCAGCTTAGCCCTAATGACTAGCGGGACATCCGGGGAGCTGTTTTTT. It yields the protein CASSLALMTSGTSGELFF.

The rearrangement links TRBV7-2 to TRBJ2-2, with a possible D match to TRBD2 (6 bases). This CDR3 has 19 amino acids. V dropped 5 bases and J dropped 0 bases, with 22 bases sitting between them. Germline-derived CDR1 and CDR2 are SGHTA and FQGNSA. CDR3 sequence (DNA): TGTGCCAGCAGCAGGTGGACCGCGGGCGGGATAACGAACACCGGGGAGCTGTTTTTT. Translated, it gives CASSRWTAGGITNTGELFF. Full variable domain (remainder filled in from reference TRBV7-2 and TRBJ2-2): GAGVSQSPSNKVTEKGKDVELRCDPISGHTALYWYRQSLGQGLEFLIYFQGNSAPDKSGLPSDRFSAERTGGSVSTLTIQRTQQEDSAVYLCASSRWTAGGITNTGELFFGEGSRLTVL.